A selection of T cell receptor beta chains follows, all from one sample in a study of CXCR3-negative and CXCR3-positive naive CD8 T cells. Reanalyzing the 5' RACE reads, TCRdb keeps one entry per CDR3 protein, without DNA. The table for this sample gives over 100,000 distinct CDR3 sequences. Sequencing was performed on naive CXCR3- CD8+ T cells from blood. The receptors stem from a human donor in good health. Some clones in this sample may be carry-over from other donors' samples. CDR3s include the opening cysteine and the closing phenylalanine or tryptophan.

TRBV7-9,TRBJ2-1,CASRPTRGNEQFF
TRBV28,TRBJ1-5,CASSLTAPRGNQPQHF
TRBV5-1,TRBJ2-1,CASSLEVWAELSYNEQFF
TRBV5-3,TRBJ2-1,CARSWGPLAGGQNEQFF
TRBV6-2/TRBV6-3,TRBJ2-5,CASSYLGLMYQETQYF
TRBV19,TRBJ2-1,CASSIISGTSGGLYNEQFF
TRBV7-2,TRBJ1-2,CASSSARASNGYTF
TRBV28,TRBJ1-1,CASTRTNTEAFF
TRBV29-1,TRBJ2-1,CSSAGGDTYNEQFF
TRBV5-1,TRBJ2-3,CASSETSGVPDTQYF
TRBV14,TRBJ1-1,CASSAQETEAFF
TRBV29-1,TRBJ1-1,CSVVPGSTEAFF
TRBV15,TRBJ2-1,CATSREQGSHNEQFF
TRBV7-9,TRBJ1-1,CASSLWLVENTEAFF
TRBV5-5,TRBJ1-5,CASSLGGFGNQPQHF
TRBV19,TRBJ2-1,CASSIGLAPMGNEQFF
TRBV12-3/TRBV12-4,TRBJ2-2,CASREINTGELFF
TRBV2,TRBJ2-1,CASRGLGSYNEQFF